The entry below describes one T cell receptor (beta chain). With a J-beta primer mix and a sample-barcoded 5' primer, a second PCR ran about 6 to 11 cycles. MiXCR, applied by TCRdb to the 5' RACE reads, yields one record per CDR3 protein. The table records approximately 490,000 distinct CDR3 sequences, less than 25% of them present only once. The germline CDR1 and CDR2 sequences are MDHEN and SYDVKM. CDR3 size: 14 residues. Trimming took 5 bases from V and 5 from J, leaving 15 bases between them. This entry is derived from a study of blood T cells in healthy people across ages. Another study also made use of these data, one on T cells of mothers and their children. As that report states: The study recruited a few healthy Caucasian mothers and their six children as donors. There were over 9.5 million TCR beta CDR3 reads from each mother and about 3 million from each child.

This clonotype was obtained from a boy aged 5-17 years in good health. This chain joins TRBV28 and TRBJ2-5; a weak D match, TRBD1 (6 bases). Sequenced material: blood. CDR3 sequence: CASSLGTILETQYF. The DNA for the CDR3 is TGTGCCAGCAGTCTAGGGACAATTCTGGAGACCCAGTACTTC.